This TCR beta chain emerged from a study of T cells after yellow fever vaccination (dated by TCRdb to 2018 to 2020). In terms of the full investigation: The SMART-Seq v4 Ultra Low Input RNA kit was used to prepare libraries from fractions with low cell numbers. The cohort comprised two healthy male donors, one aged 18 to 30 and one aged 30 to 40 years. Blood samples were taken at several timepoints before and after primary and secondary immunization, and bulk PBMC replicates and cell subsets were isolated. To track T-cell clones before and after primary and booster YFV17D yellow fever vaccination, bulk TCR alpha and beta repertoires were sequenced longitudinally.

The sample was run on an Illumina NovaSeq 6000. TCR cDNA was synthesized by 5'RACE template switching, which introduced a universal primer site and unique molecular identifiers. Priming for cDNA synthesis came from both the TCR alpha and TCR beta constant segments. Library amplification used two PCR steps, and the second PCR step added sample barcodes and sequencing adapters. Sequencing of the libraries was done on either Illumina HiSeq 2500 (2x100 bp) or NovaSeq (2x150 bp). On the authors' methods: MIGEC was used to demultiplex reads and collapse the reads into UMI consensus sequences, and MiXCR was used for V(D)J alignment. Using edgeR on replicate PBMC samples, clonotypes were called vaccine-responding if FDR was below 0.01 and the log2 fold change was above 5 up to day 15. Bulk clonotypes were assigned CD4 or CD8 identity according to which sequenced CD4 or CD8 repertoire held them at higher abundance. TCRdb's own reprocessing of the public reads used fastp at Q25 and MiXCR and kept productive beta chains. Rows are combined by CDR3 protein, so each entry shows the most common genes and DNA. In this record, the V and J calls reflect TCRdb's handling and not the investigators' own analysis. In this sample the table shows 350,000 to 450,000 distinct CDR3 sequences, roughly 20% of which occur a single time. Of the sample, 15% to 20% is held by the ten largest clones.

On this clonotype: The antigen this receptor binds is unknown. Within one base of it there is no much larger clone, and no base qualities were kept.

Taken with the paper, the label for treatment or condition translates to: live attenuated yellow fever vaccine strain. Two biological replicates of bulk PBMCs were collected at each blood-draw timepoint. PBMCs were isolated from peripheral blood using a standard Ficoll-Paque protocol. RNA was extracted with TriZol from bulk PBMCs, CD4 and CD8 fractions, and dextramer-positive and dextramer-negative fractions. Paper-wide results and their limitations: A small share of clonotypes occurred in both CD4 and CD8 compartments, likely arising from convergent recombination. FACS-sorted repertoires could contain abundant contaminating clonotypes from the bulk population, so computational filtering was required. The secondary T-cell response was weaker than the primary response but faster, peaking on day 5 instead of day 15. Because only a couple of donors were included in the study, the extent to which the findings can be generalized is limited. After the booster, most of the clones that had expanded following primary vaccination were detected again (around 97% of CD4 and 80% to 90% of CD8), which suggests that memory was broadly maintained.

The sequencing here drew on PBMCs, taken before the yellow fever booster vaccination. This receptor was taken from a man aged 18-30 years who received the YFV17D yellow fever vaccine.

CDR3 loop: CASSLNRAAEAFF. The nucleotides are TGTGCCAGCAGCCTTAACAGGGCGGCTGAAGCTTTCTTT. In this chain, TRBV12-3 or TRBV12-4 is recombined with TRBJ1-1, with TRBD1 as a weak D call on 6 bases. There are 13 amino acids in the CDR3, from cysteine to phenylalanine inclusive. Only the CDR3 portion is preserved as DNA: 39 bases, with reading frame beginning at the first base. V is shortened by 6 bases, J by 6 bases, and the region joining them spans 14 bases.